These 21 T cell receptor beta chains came from one sample sequenced in a study of T-cell reconstitution after alpha-beta-depleted transplantation in children. Preparation of the TCRbeta library involved a method that used unique molecular identifiers. TCRdb used MiXCR to reprocess the PCR reads, holding one entry per CDR3 protein. The sample contains around 960,000 distinct CDR3 sequences, roughly 29% of which appear only once. The specimen was PBMCs, mostly from graft donor cells, collected 360 days after TCRalphabeta/CD19-depleted stem cell transplant. These receptor sequences come from a boy younger than two who had a stem cell transplant for SCID, so the T cells may come from the graft donor.

This clonotype was counted a few times. The genes are TRBV5-1 and TRBJ2-3; no clear D. Germline assignment: CDR1 SGHRS and CDR2 YFSETQ. The CDR3 runs 14 residues. The V and J ends lost 2 bases and 5 bases respectively, with 12 bases between them. CDR3 sequence reads: CASSLGLIVDTQYF. As DNA, the CDR3 is TGCGCCAGCAGCTTAGGGCTTATCGTAGATACGCAGTATTTT.

Concerning this clonotype: The junction and the germline gene differ at one end; a read error may be behind it. The rearrangement uses TRBV20-1 and TRBJ2-1, with D perhaps matching TRBD2 (6 bases). Germline CDR1 DFQATT, CDR2 SNEGSKA (reference sequence). This CDR3 comprises 16 residues. In DNA, the CDR3 is TGCTGTGCTAGAGTAGCCAGCGGGCTCTTCTACAATGAGCAGTTCTTC. Protein sequence: CCARVASGLFYNEQFF.

The chain links TRBV12-3 or TRBV12-4 to TRBJ2-1; D is possibly TRBD1 (6 bases). This CDR3 is 14 amino acids long. Trimming cost V 1 base and J 9 bases, with 13 bases left between them. The CDR3 here is CASSLGQGSGEQFF. The CDR3 coding sequence is TGTGCCAGCAGTTTAGGGCAGGGGTCCGGTGAGCAGTTCTTC.

The rearrangement uses TRBV27 and TRBJ1-5, with D perhaps matching TRBD1 (6 bases). Germline CDR1 reads MNHEY; CDR2 reads SMNVEV (reference sequence). The CDR3 length is 14 residues. V was clipped by 6 bases and J by 7 bases, with 16 bases between them. The DNA of the CDR3 is TGTGCCAGCAGGGCCTTACAGGGAAGGCAGCCCCAGCATTTT. Translating gives CASRALQGRQPQHF.

The chain is built from TRBV4-1 and TRBJ1-1; D gene unclear. Germline loops: CDR1 MGHRA, CDR2 YSYEKL. Deletions cut 1 base from V and 10 bases from J, with 10 bases between. The CDR3 sequence is 12 residues long. The DNA for the CDR3 is TGCGCCAGCAGCCAAGTCGGCCGTCGAGCTTTCTTT. Protein product: CASSQVGRRAFF.

This clonotype appeared a few times. The genes are TRBV5-5 and TRBJ1-5; D ambiguous. Germline V lookup: CDR1 SGHKS, CDR2 YYEKEE (reference sequence). The CDR3 is 13 amino acids. V was shortened by 2 bases and J by 7 bases, with 10 bases between the two germline ends. The CDR3 bases are TGTGCCAGCAGCTTCAGATTAGAACAGCCCCAGCATTTT. It specifies CASSFRLEQPQHF.

This clonotype was seen a few times. The chain has TRBV4-1 and TRBJ1-1; 9 positions match TRBD1. The CDR3 is 14 residues long. Germline V gene data show CDR1 as MGHRA and CDR2 as YSYEKL. V shed 2 bases, J shed 11 bases, and the junction held 9 bases outside the gene matches. The CDR3 sequence is CASSQTGGRVGAFF. In DNA form, the CDR3 reads TGCGCCAGCAGCCAAACAGGGGGCCGAGTTGGGGCTTTCTTT.

The V and J genes are TRBV5-5 and TRBJ1-1; D not certain. V was trimmed by 7 bases and J by 8 bases, leaving 21 bases between them. This CDR3 contains 14 residues. Looked up from germline, CDR1 is SGHKS and CDR2 is YYEKEE (reference sequence). CDR3: CASYPLRVRVEAFF. In nucleotides, the CDR3 is TGTGCCAGCTATCCTCTAAGGGTAAGGGTCGAAGCTTTCTTT.

CDR3 loop: CASMWGGLGRDTEAFF. The CDR3 DNA follows: TGTGCCAGTATGTGGGGGGGGCTTGGGCGCGACACTGAAGCTTTCTTT. This chain links TRBV19 with TRBJ1-1, with D possibly matching TRBD1 (6 bases). The CDR3 extends over 16 amino acids. V was clipped by 7 bases and J by 3 bases, with 21 bases between them. The germline V gene encodes CDR1 LNHDA and CDR2 SQIVND (reference sequence). Full variable domain (outside the CDR3, taken from reference TRBV19 and TRBJ1-1): DGGITQSPKYLFRKEGQNVTLSCEQNLNHDAMYWYRQDPGQGLRLIYYSQIVNDFQKGDIAEGYSVSREKKESFPLTVTSAQKNPTAFYLCASMWGGLGRDTEAFFGQGTRLTVV.

This chain joins TRBV6-1 and TRBJ1-2; 7 bases map to TRBD1. After removal of 7 bases from V and 5 bases from J, the junction contained 4 bases not matched to a gene. CDR3 length: 12 residues. The V gene's germline CDR1 is MNHNS and CDR2 SASEGT. This CDR3 reads CASTGTAYGYTF. CDR3 coding DNA: TGTGCCAGCACCGGGACAGCATATGGCTACACCTTC.

Only a few counts were recorded for this clonotype. V and J are TRBV7-9 and TRBJ2-3; 10 nucleotides match TRBD2. Germline V CDR1 and CDR2: SEHNR, FQNEAQ (reference sequence). CDR3 length: 16 residues. V was pared by 5 bases and J by 4 bases, with 9 bases of the junction left unmatched. In DNA, the CDR3 is TGTGCCAGCAGCATCACCCTAGCGGGGGCATCAGATACGCAGTATTTT. Translating it yields CASSITLAGASDTQYF.

The CDR3 here is CAISRGGANQPQHF. Here the CDR3 DNA reads TGTGCCATCAGTCGAGGGGGGGCCAATCAGCCCCAGCATTTT. The chain couples TRBV10-3 to TRBJ1-5; possible D gene TRBD1, 6 bases. The length of the CDR3 is 14 residues. CDR1 is ENHRY and CDR2 is SYGVKD in the germline V gene. Trimming cost V 5 bases and J 3 bases, with 11 bases left between them.

CDR3 DNA sequence: TGCAGTGCTATTCAAGGTCAGGAGACCCAGTACTTC. It translates to CSAIQGQETQYF. V usage is TRBV20-1 and J usage is TRBJ2-5; D is unresolved. The germline CDR1 and CDR2 sequences are DFQATT and SNEGSKA (reference sequence). The CDR3 loop spans 12 amino acids. V lost 4 bases, J lost 5 bases, and 11 bases lay in between.

The V gene is TRBV6-5, the J gene TRBJ1-1; unclear D gene. V dropped 2 bases and J dropped 5 bases, with 15 bases sitting between them. In germline, CDR1 is MNHEY, CDR2 SVGAGI. The CDR3 contains 15 residues. CDR3 in amino acids: CASSYGGVRLTEAFF. The DNA of the CDR3 is TGTGCCAGCAGTTACGGCGGGGTTCGGTTAACTGAAGCTTTCTTT.

The table lists this clonotype with a few counts. V and J are TRBV10-3 and TRBJ2-7; tentative D call: TRBD2 (6 bases). The CDR3 covers 15 residues. Germline V gene lookup returns CDR1 ENHRY and CDR2 SYGVKD. Trimming shortened V by 7 bases and J by 3 bases, and 19 bases separated the two germline ends. CDR3 region: CAITGGQGMNYEQYF. For the CDR3, the DNA is TGTGCCATCACCGGAGGGCAGGGCATGAACTACGAGCAGTACTTC.

This clonotype showed up just a few times. The rearrangement uses TRBV12-3 or TRBV12-4 and TRBJ2-2; possible D gene TRBD2, 6 bases. V shed 8 bases and J shed 5 bases, with 12 bases lying between them. The CDR3 has 13 residues. CDR3 amino acids: CASRGAGTGELFF. The CDR3 coding sequence is TGTGCCAGCCGTGGGGCGGGAACCGGGGAGCTGTTTTTT.

This clonotype showed up just a few times. The chain is built from TRBV20-1 and TRBJ2-3, with D possibly TRBD2 on 6 matching bases. Between the trimmed V and J ends, which lost 3 bases and 4 bases, there was a span of 17 bases. This CDR3 has 15 amino acids. In germline, CDR1 is DFQATT, CDR2 SNEGSKA (reference sequence). The CDR3, as DNA: TGCAGTGCTAGTTTTAGCTCGGGAGACCCAGATACGCAGTATTTT. Its translation is CSASFSSGDPDTQYF.

A few counts support this clonotype. The chain joins TRBV12-3 or TRBV12-4 to TRBJ2-4; D assignment may be TRBD1 or TRBD2 (5 bases each). V shed 8 bases and J shed 11 bases, with 13 bases lying between them. The CDR3 has 11 amino acids. CDR3 DNA: TGTGCCAGCGGAACCGGGGCCCTTCAGTACTTC. It codes for CASGTGALQYF.

This clonotype showed up many times. One junction end does not reproduce the germline sequence, and a read error may be involved. The chain carries TRBV5-1 and TRBJ2-3; D uncertain. From germline, CDR1 is SGHRS and CDR2 YFSETQ. This CDR3 is built from 11 residues. As DNA, the CDR3 is TGTGCCAGCAGGAGCACAGATACGCAGTATTTT. Translating gives CASRSTDTQYF.

V gene TRBV4-1 combines with J gene TRBJ2-7; the match to TRBD1 covers 10 bases. With V trimmed by 0 bases and J by 4 bases, 9 bases remained unmatched. Per the germline V gene, CDR1 is MGHRA and CDR2 is YSYEKL. The CDR3 spans 17 residues. In DNA form, the CDR3 reads TGCGCCAGCAGCCAAGAAAAGCGACAGGGGGCGACTTACGAGCAGTACTTC. This translates into CASSQEKRQGATYEQYF.

Here the CDR3 reads CAISGQSTNTGELFF. The CDR3 DNA follows: TGTGCCATCAGTGGGCAGTCAACGAACACCGGGGAGCTGTTTTTT. The chain links TRBV10-3 to TRBJ2-2, with D unclear. The V end lost 4 bases, the J end lost 0 bases, and 9 bases lay between the germline ends. CDR3 length: 15 amino acids. The V gene's germline CDR1 is ENHRY and CDR2 SYGVKD.